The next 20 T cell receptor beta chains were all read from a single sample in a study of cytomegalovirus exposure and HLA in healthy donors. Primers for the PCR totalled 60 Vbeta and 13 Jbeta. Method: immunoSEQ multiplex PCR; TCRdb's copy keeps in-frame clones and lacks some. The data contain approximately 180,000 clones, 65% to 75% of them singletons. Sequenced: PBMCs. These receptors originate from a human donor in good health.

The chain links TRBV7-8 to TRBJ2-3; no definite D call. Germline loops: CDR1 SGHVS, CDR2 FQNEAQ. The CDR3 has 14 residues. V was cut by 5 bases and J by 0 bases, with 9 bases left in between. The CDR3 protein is CASSPFSSTDTQYF. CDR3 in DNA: TGTGCCAGCAGCCCCTTTTCTAGCACAGATACGCAGTATTTT.

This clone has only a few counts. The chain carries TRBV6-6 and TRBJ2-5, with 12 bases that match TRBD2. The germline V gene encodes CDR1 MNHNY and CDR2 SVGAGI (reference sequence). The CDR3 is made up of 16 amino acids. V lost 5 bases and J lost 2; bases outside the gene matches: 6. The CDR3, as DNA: TGTGCCAGCAGTCTGACTAGCGGGGGCCATCAAGAGACCCAGTACTTC. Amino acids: CASSLTSGGHQETQYF.

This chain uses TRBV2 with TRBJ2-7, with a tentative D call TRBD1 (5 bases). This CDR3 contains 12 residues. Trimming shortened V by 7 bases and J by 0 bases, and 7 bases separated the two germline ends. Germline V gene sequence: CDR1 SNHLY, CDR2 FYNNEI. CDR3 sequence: CASKDNSYEQYF. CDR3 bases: TGTGCCAGCAAGGACAACTCCTACGAGCAGTACTTC.

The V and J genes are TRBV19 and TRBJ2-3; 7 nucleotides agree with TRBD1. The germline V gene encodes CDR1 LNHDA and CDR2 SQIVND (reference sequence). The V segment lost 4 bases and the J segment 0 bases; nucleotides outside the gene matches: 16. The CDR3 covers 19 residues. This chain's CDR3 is CASSTQMFKTGDSTDTQYF. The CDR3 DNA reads TGTGCCAGTAGTACCCAAATGTTCAAAACAGGGGATAGCACAGATACGCAGTATTTT. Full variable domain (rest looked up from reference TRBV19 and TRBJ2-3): DGGITQSPKYLFRKEGQNVTLSCEQNLNHDAMYWYRQDPGQGLRLIYYSQIVNDFQKGDIAEGYSVSREKKESFPLTVTSAQKNPTAFYLCASSTQMFKTGDSTDTQYFGPGTRLTVL.

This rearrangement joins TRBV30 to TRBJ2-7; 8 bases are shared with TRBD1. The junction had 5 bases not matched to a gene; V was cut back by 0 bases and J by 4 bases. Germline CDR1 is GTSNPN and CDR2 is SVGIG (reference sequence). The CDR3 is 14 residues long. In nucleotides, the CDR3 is TGTGCCTGGAGTGTAGGAAACAGGGGGTACGAGCAGTACTTC. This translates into CAWSVGNRGYEQYF.

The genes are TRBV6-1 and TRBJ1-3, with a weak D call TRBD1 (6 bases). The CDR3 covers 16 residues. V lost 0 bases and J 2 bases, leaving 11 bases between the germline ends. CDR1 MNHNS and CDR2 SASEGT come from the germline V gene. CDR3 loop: CASSEAQGWAGNTIYF. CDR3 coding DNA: TGTGCCAGCAGTGAAGCACAGGGCTGGGCTGGAAACACCATATATTTT.

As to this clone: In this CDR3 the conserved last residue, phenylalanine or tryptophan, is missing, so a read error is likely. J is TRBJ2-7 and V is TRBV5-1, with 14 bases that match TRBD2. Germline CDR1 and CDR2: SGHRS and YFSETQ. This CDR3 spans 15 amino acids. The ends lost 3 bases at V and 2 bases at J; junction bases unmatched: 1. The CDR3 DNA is TGCGCCAGCAGCTGGACTAGCGGGGGGACCTACGAGCAGTACCTC. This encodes CASSWTSGGTYEQYL.

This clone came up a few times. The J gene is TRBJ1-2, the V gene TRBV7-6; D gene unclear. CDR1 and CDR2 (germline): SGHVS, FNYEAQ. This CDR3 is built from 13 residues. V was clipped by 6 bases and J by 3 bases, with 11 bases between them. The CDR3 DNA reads TGTGCCAGCAGTCCCGGGAGCTACTATGGCTACACCTTC. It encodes CASSPGSYYGYTF.

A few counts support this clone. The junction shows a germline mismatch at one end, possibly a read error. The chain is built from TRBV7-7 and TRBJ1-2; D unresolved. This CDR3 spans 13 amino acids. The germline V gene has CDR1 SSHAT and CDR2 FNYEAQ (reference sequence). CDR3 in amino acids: CASSPQPNYGYTF. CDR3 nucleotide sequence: TGTGCTAGCAGCCCACAGCCTAACTATGGCTACACCTTC.

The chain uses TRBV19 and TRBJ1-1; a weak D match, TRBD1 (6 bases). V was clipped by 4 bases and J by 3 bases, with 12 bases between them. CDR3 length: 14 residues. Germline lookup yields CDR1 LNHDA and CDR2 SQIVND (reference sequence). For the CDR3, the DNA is TGTGCCAGTAGTACCAGGGGTGAGGACACTGAAGCTTTCTTT. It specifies CASSTRGEDTEAFF. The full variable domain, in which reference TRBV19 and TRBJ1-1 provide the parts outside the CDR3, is DGGITQSPKYLFRKEGQNVTLSCEQNLNHDAMYWYRQDPGQGLRLIYYSQIVNDFQKGDIAEGYSVSREKKESFPLTVTSAQKNPTAFYLCASSTRGEDTEAFFGQGTRLTVV.

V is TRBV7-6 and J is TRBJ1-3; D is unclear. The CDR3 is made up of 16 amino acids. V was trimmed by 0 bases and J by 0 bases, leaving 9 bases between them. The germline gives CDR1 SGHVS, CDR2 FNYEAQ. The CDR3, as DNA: TGTGCCAGCAGCTTAGCGACAAGCTACTCTGGAAACACCATATATTTT. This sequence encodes CASSLATSYSGNTIYF.

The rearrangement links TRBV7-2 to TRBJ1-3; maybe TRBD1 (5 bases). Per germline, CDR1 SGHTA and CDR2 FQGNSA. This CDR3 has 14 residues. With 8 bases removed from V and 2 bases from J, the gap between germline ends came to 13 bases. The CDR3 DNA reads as TGTGCCAGCCGTCAGGGTAATGCTGGAAACACCATATATTTT. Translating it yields CASRQGNAGNTIYF.

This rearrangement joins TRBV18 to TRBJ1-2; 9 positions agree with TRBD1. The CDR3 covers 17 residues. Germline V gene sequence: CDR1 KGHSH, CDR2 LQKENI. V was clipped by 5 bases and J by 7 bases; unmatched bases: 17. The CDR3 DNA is TGTGCCAGCTCAGCCTACCAGGGATCACAGGGGGCAAGTGGCTACACCTTC. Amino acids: CASSAYQGSQGASGYTF.

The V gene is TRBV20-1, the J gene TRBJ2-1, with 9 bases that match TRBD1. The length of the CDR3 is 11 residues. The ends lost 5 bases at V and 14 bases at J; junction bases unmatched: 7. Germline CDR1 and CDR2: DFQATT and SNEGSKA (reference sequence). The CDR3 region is CSASGTGREFF. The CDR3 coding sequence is TGCAGTGCTTCCGGGACAGGGCGGGAGTTCTTC.

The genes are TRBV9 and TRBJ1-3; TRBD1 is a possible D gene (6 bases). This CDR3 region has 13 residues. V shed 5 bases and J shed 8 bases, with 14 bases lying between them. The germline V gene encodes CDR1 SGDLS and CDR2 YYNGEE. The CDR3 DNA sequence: TGTGCCAGCAGTATAACAGGGACGGACACCATATATTTT. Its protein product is CASSITGTDTIYF.

DNA of the CDR3: TGTGCCAGCAGCTCCGAACTGCCAGATACGCAGTATTTT. It encodes CASSSELPDTQYF. The chain couples TRBV5-4 to TRBJ2-3, with no clear D. The CDR3 totals 13 residues. Deletions cut 3 bases from V and 4 bases from J, with 9 bases between. The germline V gene has CDR1 SGHNT and CDR2 YYREEE (reference sequence).

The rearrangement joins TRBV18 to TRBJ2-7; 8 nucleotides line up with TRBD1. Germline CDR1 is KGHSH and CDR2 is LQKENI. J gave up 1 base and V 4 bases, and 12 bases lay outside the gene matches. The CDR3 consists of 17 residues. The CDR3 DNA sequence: TGTGCCAGCTCACGCCTCGGGACAGGAGGGTTTTCCTACGAGCAGTACTTC. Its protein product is CASSRLGTGGFSYEQYF.

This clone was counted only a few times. The CDR3 reads CSVDLPSGANVLTF. The CDR3 DNA is TGCAGCGTTGATCTCCCGTCTGGGGCCAACGTCCTGACTTTC. The chain is built from TRBV29-1 and TRBJ2-6; D is undetermined. Germline V CDR1 and CDR2: SQVTM, ANQGSEA. Trimming left V 3 bases short and J 1 base short, with 7 bases between. The CDR3 has 14 amino acids.

The CDR3 DNA reads TGTGCCAGTAGTATGGGCTCTAACTATGGCTACACCTTC. This gives the protein CASSMGSNYGYTF. The gene calls are TRBV19 and TRBJ1-2; D uncertain. Germline lookup yields CDR1 LNHDA and CDR2 SQIVND (reference sequence). This CDR3 has 13 residues. Trimming removed 3 bases at V and 0 bases at J, with 5 bases between. The full variable domain, its missing parts supplied by reference TRBV19 and TRBJ1-2, is DGGITQSPKYLFRKEGQNVTLSCEQNLNHDAMYWYRQDPGQGLRLIYYSQIVNDFQKGDIAEGYSVSREKKESFPLTVTSAQKNPTAFYLCASSMGSNYGYTFGSGTRLTVV.

CDR3 DNA: TGCGCCAGCAGCTTGGGGGACAGTGCTGAGCAGTTCTTC. It codes for CASSLGDSAEQFF. This chain connects TRBV5-1 to TRBJ2-1, with 7 bases matching TRBD1. J was trimmed by 9 bases and V by 0 bases; bases with no gene match: 3. The CDR3 is 13 residues long. Germline CDR1 SGHRS, CDR2 YFSETQ.